This TCR beta chain was identified during a study of cytomegalovirus exposure and HLA in healthy donors. Turning to this clone: What it recognizes is unknown.

TCRdb's copy holds only in-frame clones and misses some; the assay was immunoSEQ multiplex PCR. This sample has some 310,000 clones, with around 90% found just once. The CDR3 totals 15 residues. Trimming removed 3 bases from V and 6 bases from J; junction bases left unmatched: 10. Germline V lookup: CDR1 SNHLY, CDR2 FYNNEI. Study-wide findings and caveats: As confirmed in vitro, three CMV-associated chains were specific for CMV antigens. Among TCR beta chains, those listed as cytomegalovirus-associated numbered around 180.

This TCR came from a man aged 30-40 years in good health and CMV-seronegative. Sequenced material: PBMCs. The chain recombines TRBV2 with TRBJ2-7; TRBD1 matches 8 bases. For the CDR3, the DNA is TGTGCCAGCAGTGACAGGGGGCTCGGGTTGTCCGAGCAGTACTTC. Translation: CASSDRGLGLSEQYF.